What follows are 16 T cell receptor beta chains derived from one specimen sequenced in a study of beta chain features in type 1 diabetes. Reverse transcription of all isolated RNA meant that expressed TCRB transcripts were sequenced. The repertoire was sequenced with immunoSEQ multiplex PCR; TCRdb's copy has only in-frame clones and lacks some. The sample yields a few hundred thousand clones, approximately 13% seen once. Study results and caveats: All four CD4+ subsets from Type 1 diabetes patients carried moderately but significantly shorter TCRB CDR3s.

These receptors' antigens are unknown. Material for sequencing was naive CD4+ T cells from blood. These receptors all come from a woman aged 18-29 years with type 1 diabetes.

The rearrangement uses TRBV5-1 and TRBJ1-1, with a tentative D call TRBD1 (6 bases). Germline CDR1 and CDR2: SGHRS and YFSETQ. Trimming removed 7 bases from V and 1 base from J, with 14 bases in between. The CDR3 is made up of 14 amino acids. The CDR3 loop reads CASLSGGPNTEAFF. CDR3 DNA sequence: TGCGCCAGCCTATCGGGGGGCCCGAACACTGAAGCTTTCTTT.

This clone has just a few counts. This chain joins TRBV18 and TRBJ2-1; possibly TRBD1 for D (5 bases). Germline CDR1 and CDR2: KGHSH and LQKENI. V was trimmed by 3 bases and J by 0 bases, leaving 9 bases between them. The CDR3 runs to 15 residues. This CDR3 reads CASSPLRDSYNEQFF. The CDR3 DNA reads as TGTGCCAGCTCACCCCTCAGGGACTCCTACAATGAGCAGTTCTTC.

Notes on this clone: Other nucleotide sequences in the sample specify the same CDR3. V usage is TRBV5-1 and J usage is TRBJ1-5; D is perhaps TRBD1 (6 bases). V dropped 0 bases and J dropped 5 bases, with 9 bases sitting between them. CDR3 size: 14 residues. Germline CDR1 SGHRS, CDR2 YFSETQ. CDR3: CASSLAGGDQPQHF. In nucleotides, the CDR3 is TGCGCCAGCAGCTTGGCGGGGGGCGATCAGCCCCAGCATTTT.

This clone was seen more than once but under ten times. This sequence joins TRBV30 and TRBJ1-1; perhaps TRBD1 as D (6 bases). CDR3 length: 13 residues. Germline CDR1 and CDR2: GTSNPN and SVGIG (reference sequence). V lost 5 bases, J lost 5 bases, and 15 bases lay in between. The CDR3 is CAWGPGVGTEAFF. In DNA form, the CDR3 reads TGTGCCTGGGGCCCAGGGGTCGGGACTGAAGCTTTCTTT.

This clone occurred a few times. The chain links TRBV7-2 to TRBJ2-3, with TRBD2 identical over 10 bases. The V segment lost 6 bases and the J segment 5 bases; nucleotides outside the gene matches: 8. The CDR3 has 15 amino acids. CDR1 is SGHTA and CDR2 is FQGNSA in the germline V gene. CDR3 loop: CASSPSGRAGDTQYF. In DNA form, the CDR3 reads TGTGCCAGCAGTCCCAGCGGGAGGGCCGGAGATACGCAGTATTTT. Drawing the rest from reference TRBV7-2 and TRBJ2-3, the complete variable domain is GAGVSQSPSNKVTEKGKDVELRCDPISGHTALYWYRQSLGQGLEFLIYFQGNSAPDKSGLPSDRFSAERTGGSVSTLTIQRTQQEDSAVYLCASSPSGRAGDTQYFGPGTRLTVL.

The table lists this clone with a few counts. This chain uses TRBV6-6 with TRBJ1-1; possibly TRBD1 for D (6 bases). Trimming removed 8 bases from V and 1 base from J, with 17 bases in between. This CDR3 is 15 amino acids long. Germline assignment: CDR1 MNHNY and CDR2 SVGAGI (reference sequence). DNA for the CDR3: TGTGCCAGCCAAGGGGAGGGGGTGGGGAACACTGAAGCTTTCTTT. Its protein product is CASQGEGVGNTEAFF.

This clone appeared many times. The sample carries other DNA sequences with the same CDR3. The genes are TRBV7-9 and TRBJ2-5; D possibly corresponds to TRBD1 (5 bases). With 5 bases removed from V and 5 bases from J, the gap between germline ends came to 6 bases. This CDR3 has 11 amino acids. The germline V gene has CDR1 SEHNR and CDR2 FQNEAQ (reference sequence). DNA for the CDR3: TGTGCCAGCAGCCCAGGGGAGACCCAGTACTTC. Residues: CASSPGETQYF.

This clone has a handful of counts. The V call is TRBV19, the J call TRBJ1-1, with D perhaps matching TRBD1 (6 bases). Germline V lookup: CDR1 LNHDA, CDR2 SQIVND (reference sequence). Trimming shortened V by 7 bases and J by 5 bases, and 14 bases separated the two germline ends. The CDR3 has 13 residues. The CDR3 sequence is CASTKQGGTEAFF. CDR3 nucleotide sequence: TGTGCCAGTACCAAACAGGGCGGGACTGAAGCTTTCTTT.

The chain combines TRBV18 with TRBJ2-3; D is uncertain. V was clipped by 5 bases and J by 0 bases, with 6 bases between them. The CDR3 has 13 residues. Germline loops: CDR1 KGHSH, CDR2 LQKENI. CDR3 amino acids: CASSELSTDTQYF. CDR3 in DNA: TGTGCCAGCTCAGAGCTTAGCACAGATACGCAGTATTTT.

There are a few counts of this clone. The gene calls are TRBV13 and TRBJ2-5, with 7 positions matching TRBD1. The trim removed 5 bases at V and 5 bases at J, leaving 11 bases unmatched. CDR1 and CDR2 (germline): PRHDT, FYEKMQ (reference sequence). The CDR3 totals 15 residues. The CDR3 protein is CASSTRDRTFETQYF. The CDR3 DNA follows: TGTGCCAGCAGCACAAGGGACAGAACCTTCGAGACCCAGTACTTC.

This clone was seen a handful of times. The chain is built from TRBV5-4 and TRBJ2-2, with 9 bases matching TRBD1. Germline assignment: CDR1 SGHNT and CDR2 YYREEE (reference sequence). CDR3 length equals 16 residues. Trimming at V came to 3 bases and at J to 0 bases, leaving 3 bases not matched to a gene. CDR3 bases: TGTGCCAGCAGCTCAACAGGGGGCGCGAACACCGGGGAGCTGTTTTTT. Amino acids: CASSSTGGANTGELFF.

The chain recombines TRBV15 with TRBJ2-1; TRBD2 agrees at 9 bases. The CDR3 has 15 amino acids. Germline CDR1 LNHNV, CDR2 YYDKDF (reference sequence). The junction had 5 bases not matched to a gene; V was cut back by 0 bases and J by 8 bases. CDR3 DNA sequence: TGTGCCACCAGCAGAGATTTAGCGGGAGCCCATGAGCAGTTCTTC. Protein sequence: CATSRDLAGAHEQFF.

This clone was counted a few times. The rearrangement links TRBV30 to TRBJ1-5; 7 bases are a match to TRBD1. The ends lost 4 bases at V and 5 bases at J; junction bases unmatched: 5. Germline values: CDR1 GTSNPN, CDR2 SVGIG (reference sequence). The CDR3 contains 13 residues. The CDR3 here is CAWNPQGDQPQHF. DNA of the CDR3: TGTGCCTGGAACCCGCAGGGGGATCAGCCCCAGCATTTT.

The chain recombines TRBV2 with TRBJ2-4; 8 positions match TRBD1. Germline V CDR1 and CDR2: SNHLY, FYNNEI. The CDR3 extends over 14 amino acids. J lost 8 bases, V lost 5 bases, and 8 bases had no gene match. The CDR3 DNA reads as TGTGCCAGCAGTAGCCGGACAGGGTCGGACATTCAGTACTTC. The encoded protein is CASSSRTGSDIQYF.

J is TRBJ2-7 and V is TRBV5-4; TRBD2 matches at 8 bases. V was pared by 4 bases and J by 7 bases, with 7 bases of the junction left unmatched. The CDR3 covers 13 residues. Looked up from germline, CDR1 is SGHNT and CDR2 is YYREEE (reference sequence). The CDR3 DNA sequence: TGTGCCAGCAGCCCGAGCGGGAGCCGGGAGCAGTACTTC. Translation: CASSPSGSREQYF.

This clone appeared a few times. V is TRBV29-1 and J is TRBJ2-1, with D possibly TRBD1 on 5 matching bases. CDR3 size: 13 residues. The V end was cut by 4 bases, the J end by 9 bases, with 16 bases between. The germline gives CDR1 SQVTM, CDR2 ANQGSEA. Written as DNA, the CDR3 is TGCAGCGTTGTGATAGGGGCGCAGGGTGAGCAGTTCTTC. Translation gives CSVVIGAQGEQFF.